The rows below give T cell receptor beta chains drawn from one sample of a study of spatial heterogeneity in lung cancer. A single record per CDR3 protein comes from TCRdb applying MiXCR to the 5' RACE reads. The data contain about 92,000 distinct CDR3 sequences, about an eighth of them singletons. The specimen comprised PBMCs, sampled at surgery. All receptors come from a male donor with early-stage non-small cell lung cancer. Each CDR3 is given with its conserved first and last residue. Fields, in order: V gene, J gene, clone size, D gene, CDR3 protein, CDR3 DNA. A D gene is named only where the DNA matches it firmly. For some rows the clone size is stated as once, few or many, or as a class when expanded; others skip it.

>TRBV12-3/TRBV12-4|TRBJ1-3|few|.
CASSLASRTIYF
TGTGCCAGCAGTCTCGCTTCTCGTACCATATATTTT
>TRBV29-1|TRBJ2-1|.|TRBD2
CSGGTSGYNEQFF
TGCAGCGGGGGGACTAGCGGATACAATGAGCAGTTCTTC
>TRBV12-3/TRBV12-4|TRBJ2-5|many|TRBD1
CASSTRQGWETQYF
TGTGCCAGCAGTACCCGACAGGGATGGGAGACCCAGTACTTC
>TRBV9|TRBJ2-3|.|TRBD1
CASSRQGASDTQYF
TGTGCCAGCAGTAGACAGGGGGCCTCAGATACGCAGTATTTT
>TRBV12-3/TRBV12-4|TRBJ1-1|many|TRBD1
CASSRDRATEAFF
TGTGCCAGCAGCCGAGACAGGGCCACTGAAGCTTTCTTT
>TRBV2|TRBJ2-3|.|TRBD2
CASSEGLAGGTDTQYF
TGTGCCAGCAGTGAGGGACTAGCGGGGGGTACAGATACGCAGTATTTT
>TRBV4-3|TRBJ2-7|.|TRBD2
CASSQDRAGAYEQYF
TGCGCCAGCAGCCAAGATAGGGCGGGGGCCTACGAGCAGTACTTC
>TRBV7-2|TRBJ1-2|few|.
CASSLESTRASYDGYTF
TGTGCCAGCAGCTTAGAATCGACACGGGCGAGCTATGATGGCTACACCTTC
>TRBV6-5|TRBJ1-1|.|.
CASSYSLRAGNTEAFF
TGTGCCAGCAGTTACTCCTTGAGAGCGGGCAACACTGAAGCTTTCTTT
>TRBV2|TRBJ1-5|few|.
CASSVRRESNQPQHF
TGTGCCAGCAGTGTCCGCCGGGAAAGCAATCAGCCCCAGCATTTT
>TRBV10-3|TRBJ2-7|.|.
CAISPQIDEQYF
TGTGCCATCAGCCCCCAAATCGACGAGCAGTACTTC
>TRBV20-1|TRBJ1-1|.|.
CSARVLNTEAFF
TGCAGTGCTAGAGTTTTGAACACTGAAGCTTTCTTT
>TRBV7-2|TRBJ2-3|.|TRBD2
CASSPRTSGRWADTQYF
TGTGCCAGCAGCCCCCGGACTAGCGGGAGATGGGCAGATACGCAGTATTTT
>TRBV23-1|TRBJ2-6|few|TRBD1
CASSQGQGAPGANVLTF
TGCGCCAGCAGTCAGGGACAGGGGGCGCCTGGGGCCAACGTCCTGACTTTC
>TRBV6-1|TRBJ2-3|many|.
CASRATASTDTQYF
TGTGCCAGCAGGGCGACGGCTAGCACAGATACGCAGTATTTT
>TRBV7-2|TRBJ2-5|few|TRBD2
CASTLSGGGETQYF
TGTGCCAGCACTCTATCGGGAGGTGGAGAGACCCAGTACTTC
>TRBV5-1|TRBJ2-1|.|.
CASSNPGRSSYNEQFF
TGCGCCAGCAGCAATCCGGGACGAAGCTCCTACAATGAGCAGTTCTTC
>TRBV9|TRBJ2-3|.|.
CASSTIGRDTQYF
TGTGCCAGCAGCACAATAGGGCGGGATACGCAGTATTTT
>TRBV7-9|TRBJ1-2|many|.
CASSLLDYGYTF
TGTGCCAGCAGCTTACTGGACTATGGCTACACCTTC
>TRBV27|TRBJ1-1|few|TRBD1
CASSFGTGGTEAFF
TGTGCCAGCAGTTTTGGTACAGGGGGCACTGAAGCTTTCTTT
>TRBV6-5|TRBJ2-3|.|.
CASSSRTSPGYF
TGTGCCAGCAGTTCCCGGACTTCCCCGGGGTATTTT
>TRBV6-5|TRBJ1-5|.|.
CASSYFFGNQPQHF
TGTGCCAGCAGTTACTTCTTCGGCAATCAGCCCCAGCATTTT
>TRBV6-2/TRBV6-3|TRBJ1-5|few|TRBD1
CASSEGQSYNQPQHF
TGTGCCAGCAGTGAGGGACAGAGTTACAATCAGCCCCAGCATTTT
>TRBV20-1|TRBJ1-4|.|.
CSAPNRPGEKLFF
TGCAGTGCCCCGAACCGGCCTGGTGAAAAACTGTTTTTT
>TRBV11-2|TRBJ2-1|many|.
CASSLSGSYNEQFF
TGTGCCAGCAGCTTGAGCGGATCCTACAATGAGCAGTTCTTC
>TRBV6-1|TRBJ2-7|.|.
CAIEDFSYEQYF
TGTGCCATAGAGGACTTCTCCTACGAGCAGTACTTC
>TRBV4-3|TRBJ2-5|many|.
CASSRGLELGGRETQYF
TGCGCCAGCAGCCGCGGATTAGAGCTAGGAGGTCGGGAGACCCAGTACTTC
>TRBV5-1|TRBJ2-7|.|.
CAGGRRSSYEQYF
TGCGCCGGCGGCCGGCGGAGCTCCTACGAGCAGTACTTC
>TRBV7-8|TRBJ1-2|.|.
CASSLSAGNYGYTF
TGTGCCAGCAGCTTATCGGCAGGAAACTATGGCTACACCTTC
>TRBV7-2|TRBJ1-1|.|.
CASSLVPDATRVAFF
TGTGCCAGCAGCTTAGTCCCGGACGCCACGCGAGTAGCTTTCTTT
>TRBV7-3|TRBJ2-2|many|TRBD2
CASSRGLAGTGELFF
TGTGCCAGCAGCCGGGGACTAGCGGGCACCGGGGAGCTGTTTTTT
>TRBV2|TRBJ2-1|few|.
CASRDTLIYNEQFF
TGTGCCAGCAGGGACACACTTATCTACAATGAGCAGTTCTTC